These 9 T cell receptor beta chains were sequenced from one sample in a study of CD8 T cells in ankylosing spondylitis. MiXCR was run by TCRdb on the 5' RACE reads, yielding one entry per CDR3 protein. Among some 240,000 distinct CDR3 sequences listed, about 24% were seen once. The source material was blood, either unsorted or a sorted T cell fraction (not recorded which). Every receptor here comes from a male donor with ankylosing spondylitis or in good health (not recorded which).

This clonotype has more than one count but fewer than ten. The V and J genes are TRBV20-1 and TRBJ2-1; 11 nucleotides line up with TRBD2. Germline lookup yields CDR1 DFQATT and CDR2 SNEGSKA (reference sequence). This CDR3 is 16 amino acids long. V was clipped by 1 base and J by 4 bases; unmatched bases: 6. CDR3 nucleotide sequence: TGCAGTGCTAGAGTTCGGACTAGCGGGTATTACAATGAGCAGTTCTTC. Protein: CSARVRTSGYYNEQFF.

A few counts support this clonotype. CDR3 nucleotide sequence: TGCAGCGCGGAAAGTGGGGATACGCAGTATTTT. It encodes CSAESGDTQYF. V is TRBV29-1 and J is TRBJ2-3; D not resolved. Germline CDR1 is SQVTM and CDR2 is ANQGSEA. The V end lost 7 bases, the J end lost 6 bases, and 11 bases lay between the germline ends. The length of the CDR3 is 11 residues.

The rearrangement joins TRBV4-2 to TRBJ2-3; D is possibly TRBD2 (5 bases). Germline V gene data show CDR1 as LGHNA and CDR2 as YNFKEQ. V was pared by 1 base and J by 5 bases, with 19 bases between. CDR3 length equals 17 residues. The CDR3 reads CASSQVRASSSGDTQYF. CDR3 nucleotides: TGTGCCAGCAGCCAAGTCCGGGCATCCAGCAGCGGAGATACGCAGTATTTT.

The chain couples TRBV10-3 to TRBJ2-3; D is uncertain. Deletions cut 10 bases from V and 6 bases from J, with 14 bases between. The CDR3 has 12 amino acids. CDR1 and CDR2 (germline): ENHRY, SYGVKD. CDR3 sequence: CATTPGDDTQYF. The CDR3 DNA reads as TGTGCCACTACACCGGGCGACGATACGCAGTATTTT.

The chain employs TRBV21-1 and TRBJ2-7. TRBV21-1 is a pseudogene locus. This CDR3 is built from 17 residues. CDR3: CASSKMVEATSSYEQYF. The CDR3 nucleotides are TGTGCCAGCAGCAAAATGGTAGAGGCAACGAGCTCCTACGAGCAGTACTTC.

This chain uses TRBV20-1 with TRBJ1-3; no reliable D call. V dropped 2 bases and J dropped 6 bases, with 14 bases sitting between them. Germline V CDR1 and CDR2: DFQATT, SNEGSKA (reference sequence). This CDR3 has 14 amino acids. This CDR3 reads CSARFNRPPNTIYF. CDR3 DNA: TGCAGTGCTAGATTTAATCGCCCTCCAAACACCATATATTTT.

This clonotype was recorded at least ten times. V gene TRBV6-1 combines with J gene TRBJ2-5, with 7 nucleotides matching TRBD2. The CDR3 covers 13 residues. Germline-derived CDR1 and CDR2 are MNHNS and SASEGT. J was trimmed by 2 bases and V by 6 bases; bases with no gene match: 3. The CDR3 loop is CASSWTSQETQYF. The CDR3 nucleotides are TGTGCCAGCAGCTGGACTAGTCAAGAGACCCAGTACTTC.

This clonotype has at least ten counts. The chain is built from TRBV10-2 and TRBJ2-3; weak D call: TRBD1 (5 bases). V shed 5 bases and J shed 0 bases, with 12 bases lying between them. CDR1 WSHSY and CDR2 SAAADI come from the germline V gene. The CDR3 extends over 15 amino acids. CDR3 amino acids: CASSLTDPSTDTQYF. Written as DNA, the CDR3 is TGCGCCAGCAGTCTGACAGACCCAAGCACAGATACGCAGTATTTT.

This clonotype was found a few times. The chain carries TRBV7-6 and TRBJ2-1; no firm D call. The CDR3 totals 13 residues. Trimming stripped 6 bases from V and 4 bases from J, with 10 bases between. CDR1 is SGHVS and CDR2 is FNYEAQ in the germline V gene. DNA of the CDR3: TGTGCCAGCAGTCCCCCCGGATACAATGAGCAGTTCTTC. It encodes CASSPPGYNEQFF.